This entry features one TCR beta chain sequence. It has no known antigen specificity. Base qualities are not at hand, and no much larger clone is one base apart. The cohort comprised 550 to 700 healthy bone marrow donors. At the time of sampling, every cohort member was nominally healthy, though immune exposures that went unrecorded were likely present. The donor was CMV seropositive and was included in the group of about 290 seropositive cohort members. Each donor provided a peripheral blood sample, and peripheral blood mononuclear cells were used for TCR beta sequencing. Genomic DNA was extracted from the blood cell samples with the Qiagen DNeasy Blood Extraction Kit. This sample is drawn from a study of cytomegalovirus exposure and HLA in healthy donors (dated by TCRdb to the late 2010s). Looking at the study overall: An earlier analysis of some 600 of the donors reported roughly 300 Gb of sequence data and 117 million unique TCR beta sequences obtained from about 200 million T cells. A later analysis re-examined previously published TCR beta repertoires from 610 or so donors and added high-resolution HLA genotyping to investigate patterns of TCR occurrence. The study profiled the T cell repertoires of around 700 subjects by immunosequencing and related them to cytomegalovirus serostatus. Every repertoire in the discovery cohort had been generated on one and the same sequencing platform. An early release covering 500 to 750 HLA-typed donors comprised about 300 gigabases of sequencing data and approximately 85 million unique TCR sequences. Of the roughly 390 genotyped donors, approximately 80% fell in the genetic ancestry cluster associated with self-reported Caucasian donors. Besides the first cohort of 666 subjects, a separate validation cohort made up of 120 different subjects was used. An earlier analysis of around 580 of the donors used high-throughput TCR beta sequencing to judge whether each TCR beta V gene segment behaved as functional or pseudogenic. HLA typing included class I and class II loci at four-digit resolution. Typing coverage differed by locus: A, B, C, DRB1 and DQB1 were typed in about 620-640 donors, DQA1 in 522, DPA1 in 600 to 610, and DPB1 in around 490. To predict cytomegalovirus infection status, the study combined high-throughput TCR immunosequencing, statistical association of individual TCRs with disease status, and machine learning. Among over 350 genotyped donors of the cohort, an average of approximately 230,000 unique TCR beta nucleotide sequences were sequenced per donor, around a sixth of them non-productive. Alongside the repertoire data, information on donor age, sex, ethnicity and CMV serostatus was compiled. The study aimed to test whether signatures of past pathogen exposure could be identified by cataloging public T cell receptors. Rather than using new phenotypic data, the later analysis identified candidate immune exposures from TCR beta sequences and from how often those sequences occurred across donors. A later genetic analysis used genome-wide SNP genotypes for about 60% of the 666 donors, treating that subset as a discovery cohort. Roughly 5 DR-DQ haplotypes were handled as single units for association and clustering because linkage in the cohort was strong. Study-wide findings and limitations: Sequencing depth was assumed to be roughly uniform across donors in the presence/absence analyses, though that assumption may not hold. A group of highly shared sequence variants was considered likely to be a technical artifact of the sequencing pipeline. The earlier analysis of fewer than 750 of the donors excluded seventeen rarely observed V segments, including chromosome 9 orphons, because counts were too low. For the cohort, immune exposure information was limited to CMV serostatus. A further reported finding was that TCR beta sequences accurately predicted the HLA-A and HLA-B alleles for most subjects in the first cohort. The classifier was reported to diagnose cytomegalovirus status with high specificity and sensitivity in both the original cohort and the validation cohort. The cohort was sequenced for TCR beta chains only, and without alpha or paired-chain data the features that could be detected were limited. In a later analysis, HLA-associated TCR beta chains showed more clonal expansion and lower generation probabilities than non-associated chains that were equally common. A later genetic analysis associated a missense DCLRE1C variant with V-gene and J-gene trimming of TCR beta chains, and an independent cohort replicated the association. Three of the identified cytomegalovirus-associated TCR beta chains were confirmed in vitro to be specific for cytomegalovirus antigens. The study listed 164 TCR beta chains as associated with cytomegalovirus. When HLA alleles, especially DR and DQ, strongly co-occurred, TCR associations were difficult to assign to individual alleles. Linkage disequilibrium might explain the correlated functional status among segregating V segments, but an unknown experimental factor could not be ruled out. Several of the top co-occurrence clusters appeared to be linked to parvovirus B19, influenza, CMV and Epstein-Barr virus, according to a later analysis. A later genetic analysis reported fewer N-insertions in productive TCRs among donors in an Asian-associated ancestry cluster than the roughly 620-donor mean. A later analysis found that most CMV-associated TCR beta chains appeared HLA-restricted, with HLA associations seemingly driven largely by CMV exposure. Because HLA typing was unavailable for some donors at each locus, only the typed subset was used in association tests. In an earlier analysis of over 550 of the donors, most TCR beta V segments were observed in productive rearrangements about 87% or about 30% of the time, broadly matching IMGT annotations. While some public TCRs were present in many individuals, most TCR sequences turned up only very rarely across donors. The 87-base-pair reads could not distinguish some IMGT-functional V segments, including TRBV6-2 and TRBV6-3, so those segments were excluded. According to a later analysis, TCR association rates differed among HLA loci, with DRB1 alleles showing the most associated TCRs and HLA-C alleles showing the fewest. It was suggested by the authors that the approach could potentially be generalized to other disease states and immunological phenotypes. A later analysis associated about 18,000 TCR beta sequences with specific HLA alleles at a false discovery rate of 0.05.

The germline V and J ends show losses of 3 bases and 0 bases respectively, and no gene match explains 4 bases of the junction. The CDR3 numbers 15 residues from cysteine through phenylalanine. Only the CDR3 part of the read is kept: 45 bases, read in frame from the first base. CDR1 is given as LGHNA and CDR2 as YNFKEQ, both from the germline V gene. Libraries were constructed by the immunoSEQ multiplex PCR assay. The multiplex PCR relied on a mix of 60 forward primers for TCR Vbeta segments and 13 reverse primers for TCR Jbeta segments. A multiplex PCR assay on genomic DNA amplified the CDR3 region of rearranged TCR beta genes. The amplified TCR beta libraries were sequenced on the Illumina HiSeq System as 87-base-pair reads. The study's processing was this. In a later analysis, around 80 million unique TCR beta chains were counted across the 500 to 850 repertoires, and roughly 11 million of these chains were shared by at least two donors. Raw reads were error-corrected and collapsed into unique sequences by a nearest-neighbor algorithm in which closely related sequences were merged to remove PCR and sequencing errors. To assign V, D and J gene segments, CDR3 sequences were aligned to IMGT reference sequences. Each retained sequence needed at least a six-nucleotide match to both a V gene segment and a J gene segment. A rearrangement counted as productive if the CDR3 had no stop codons and remained in frame with V and J, and every other rearrangement counted as non-productive. Following IMGT convention, CDR3 was defined as the stretch from the second conserved V-encoded cysteine up to the conserved J-encoded phenylalanine. Sequences without an unambiguous match to a single V gene segment were excluded from the earlier analysis of about 640 of the donors. An earlier analysis of fewer than 650 of the donors classified V segments as functional when productive rearrangements were above 56.7% and as segregating when the standard deviation between donors was above 5%. To diagnose cytomegalovirus status from the catalog of TCR beta chain sequences, a statistical classification framework was built. V and J gene assignment, in a later analysis, came from comparing TCR nucleotide sequences with IMGT/GENE-DB human TR gene sequences. A later analysis assigned CDR3 sequences and most-parsimonious VDJ recombination scenarios with the TCRdist pipeline. In a later analysis, every TCR beta chain was defined by the combination of its CDR3 amino acid sequence and its V-gene family, and reads without a unique V-gene family were dropped. To address suspected cross-contamination and a sequencing artifact, a later analysis removed a few hundred highly shared, low-generation-probability nucleotide sequences. A later analysis calculated a clonal expansion index for each public chain from normalized within-repertoire ranks of inferred template counts. Generation probabilities in a later analysis came from a VDJ recombination model fitted to out-of-frame rearrangements, and those results were checked against IGoR. In a later analysis, hypergeometric tests were used to score TCR-TCR, TCR-HLA and TCR-CMV co-occurrence, with a repertoire-size bias correction applied to TCR pairs. False discovery rates were estimated in a later analysis by permuting HLA or CMV assignments 20 times. In a later analysis, co-occurring TCRs were grouped using DBSCAN, with TCRdist sequence similarity added in when clustering inside HLA-allele-positive subsets. Co-occurrence clustering excluded repertoires with fewer than 30,000 or more than 120,000 public chains, plus five with anomalous nucleotide sharing. TCRdb's version of the immuneACCESS table is confined to in-frame rearrangements and falls short of the full clone set. An unresolved V gene accounts for under half of the shortfall where checked; the remainder is of unknown origin. D and trimming were read from the DNA, whereas the V and J calls and clone size are those reported in that table. This sample holds 140,000 to 150,000 clones; nearly 80% were observed only once. The ten top clones hold about 3% of the sample.

The sequence joins TRBV4-2 to TRBJ2-7, with 8 junctional bases fitting TRBD2. This clonotype was obtained from a man aged 40-49 years in good health and CMV-seropositive. The sequencing sample was made of PBMCs. The nucleotides are TGTGCCAGCAGCCATTCGAGCGGGAGCTCCTACGAGCAGTACTTC. It is translated as CASSHSSGSSYEQYF.